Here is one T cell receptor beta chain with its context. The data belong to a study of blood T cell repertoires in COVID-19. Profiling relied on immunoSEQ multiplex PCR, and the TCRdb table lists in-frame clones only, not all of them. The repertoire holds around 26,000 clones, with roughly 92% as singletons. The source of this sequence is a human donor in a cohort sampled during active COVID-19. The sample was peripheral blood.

This CDR3 reads CASSKDRGSYNSPLHF. Here the CDR3 DNA reads TGTGCCAGCAGCAAGGACAGGGGTTCCTATAATTCACCCCTCCACTTT. The chain recombines TRBV21-1 with TRBJ1-6; the D segment call TRBD1 is taken from the table without a DNA check. TRBV21-1 corresponds to a pseudogene. The CDR3 is made up of 16 amino acids.